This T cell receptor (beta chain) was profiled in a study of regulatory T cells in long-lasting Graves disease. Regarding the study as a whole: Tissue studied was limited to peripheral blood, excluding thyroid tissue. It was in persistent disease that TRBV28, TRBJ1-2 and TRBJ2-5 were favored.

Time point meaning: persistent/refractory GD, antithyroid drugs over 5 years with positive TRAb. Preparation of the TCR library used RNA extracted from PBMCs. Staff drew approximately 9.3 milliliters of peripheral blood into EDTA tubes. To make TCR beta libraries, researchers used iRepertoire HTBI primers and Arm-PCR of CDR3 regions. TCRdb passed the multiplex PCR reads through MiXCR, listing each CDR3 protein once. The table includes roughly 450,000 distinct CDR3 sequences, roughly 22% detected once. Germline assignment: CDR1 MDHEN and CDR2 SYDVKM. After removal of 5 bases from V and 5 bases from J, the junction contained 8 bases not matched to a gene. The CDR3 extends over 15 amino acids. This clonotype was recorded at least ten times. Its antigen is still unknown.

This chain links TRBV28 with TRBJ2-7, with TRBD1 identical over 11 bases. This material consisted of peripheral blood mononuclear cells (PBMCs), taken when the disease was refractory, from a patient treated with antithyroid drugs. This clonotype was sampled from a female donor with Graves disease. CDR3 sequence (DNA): TGTGCCAGCAGTCTACCGGGACAGGGGGTCGACGAGCAGTACTTC. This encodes CASSLPGQGVDEQYF.